The rows below give T cell receptor beta chains drawn from one sample of a study of OX40 agonist ivuxolimab in advanced cancers. Libraries were prepared by immunoSEQ multiplex PCR; TCRdb keeps only in-frame clonotypes and omits some of them. The table includes under 100,000 clones, 70% to 85% detected once. The sample here was CD4+ or CD8+ T cells sorted from blood, taken in a trial of the OX40 agonist ivuxolimab. The receptor source for this set is an adult with an advanced solid tumor such as melanoma, head and neck, liver or kidney cancer. Each CDR3 is given without its conserved first and last residue.

v_gene,CDR3aa
TRBV6-6,ASSYATGHDNSPLH
TRBV7-2,ASSGDRGSYNEQF
TRBV2,ASSVSGAYNEQF
TRBV5-4,ASRSGGSGANVLT
TRBV6-1,ASKRQGWTEAF
TRBV19,ASRRDRNDYEQY
TRBV7-2,ASSLVANTGELF
TRBV19,ASRDREGSYEQY
TRBV7-3,ASSLVPGGFEQY
TRBV2,ASSLGGGELF
TRBV19,ASSTRTGGFTYEQY
TRBV10-3,AISESMGTGDNQPQH
TRBV5-1,ASSFGRGSETQY
TRBV6-1,ASRRTSGSYEQY
TRBV13,ASSFLGQAFGYT
TRBV30,AWSVGVSFPDTQY
TRBV11-3,ASSPAAQETQY
TRBV6-1,ASSEAGSAASGSHTQY
TRBV27,ASSLSHPRTGELF
TRBV4-3,ASSQVFSQPQH
TRBV7-3,ASSLSFSTDTQY
TRBV12-2,ASRPWSERERRRTDTQY
TRBV7-3,ASSPGASTDTQY
TRBV19,ASSITYRPKTVKNIQY
TRBV6-5,ASSYTRTSSETQY
TRBV6-1,ASSGGSDQPQH
TRBV18,ASSWGGMNTEAF
TRBV7-2,ASSWTANYGYT
TRBV7-2,ASSLGTSEQY
TRBV7-9,ASSDRRNSPLH
TRBV21-1,ASPYEHYGYT
TRBV28,ASSIGQGDRGYT
TRBV2,ASRRQGDNQPQH
TRBV11-2,ASSLSGTGARAGANVLT
TRBV5-5,ASSLSFPGTLSDTDTQY
TRBV5-6,ASSGTGTPTDTQY
TRBV9,ASSVLADRGSGYT
TRBV6-1,ASSKGDTNEKLF
TRBV20-1,SAPMNTEAF
TRBV7-3,ASSLASGRTGELF
TRBV5-1,ASSRLPNQGNEKLF
TRBV9,ASSPRGREDTEAF
TRBV5-1,ASSLEVTETQY
TRBV6-1,ASSEWYEQY
TRBV4-3,ASSQVHRQGRNEKLF
TRBV19,ASSIAGGNYEQY
TRBV7-3,ASSIGQGPYEQY
TRBV5-1,ASSLAGQGLSYEQY
TRBV19,ASSETGTAQETQY
TRBV30,AWSSGRTGVETQY
TRBV5-5,ASSLVPSGGGANVLT
TRBV28,ASTGFGGEKLF
TRBV7-2,ASSHRTENQPQH
TRBV6-5,ASSSGGDVNEQF
TRBV6-1,ASTPDRTANYGYT